Below, 10 T cell receptor beta chains from the same sample are listed, as sequenced in a study of blood T cell repertoires in COVID-19. The protocol was immunoSEQ multiplex PCR, while the TCRdb copy is restricted to in-frame clones and leaves out a portion. The repertoire holds about 490,000 clones, with around 85% as singletons. Specimen: peripheral blood. All receptors derive from a human donor in a cohort sampled during active COVID-19.

This chain uses TRBV4-2 with TRBJ2-3; 8 nucleotides agree with TRBD2. Germline lookup yields CDR1 LGHNA and CDR2 YNFKEQ. V lost 4 bases and J lost 6; bases outside the gene matches: 12. The length of the CDR3 is 16 residues. For the CDR3, the DNA is TGTGCCAGCAGCCCTCCAACTAGCGGAGTATCTGATACGCAGTATTTT. Protein: CASSPPTSGVSDTQYF.

V is TRBV21-1 and J is TRBJ2-5; the table's D call TRBD2 went unverified against the DNA. TRBV21-1 counts as a pseudogene. The CDR3 runs 11 residues. CDR3 DNA sequence: TGTGCCAGCAGCCCCCTGGAGACCCAGTACTTC. Its protein is CASSPLETQYF.

The rearrangement uses TRBV6-2 or TRBV6-3 and TRBJ2-1; 10 bases agree with TRBD2. V shed 2 bases and J 5 bases; nucleotides not matched to a gene: 9. From germline, CDR1 is MNHEY and CDR2 SVGEGT. This CDR3 has 17 residues. The CDR3 protein is CASSYKAYGTSDNEQFF. CDR3 DNA: TGTGCCAGCAGTTACAAGGCCTATGGGACTAGCGACAATGAGCAGTTCTTC.

The chain couples TRBV28 to TRBJ1-2, with 7 bases that match TRBD1. The CDR3 has 15 residues. J was trimmed by 4 bases and V by 5 bases; bases with no gene match: 10. Germline values: CDR1 MDHEN, CDR2 SYDVKM. CDR3 DNA sequence: TGTGCCAGCAGTCTGCGACAGGGACTGGTCTATGGCTACACCTTC. This encodes CASSLRQGLVYGYTF.

V is TRBV2 and J is TRBJ2-3; 8 nucleotides line up with TRBD2. Germline V gene lookup returns CDR1 SNHLY and CDR2 FYNNEI. This CDR3 spans 14 amino acids. V was pared by 5 bases and J by 3 bases, with 4 bases of the junction left unmatched. The CDR3 sequence: CASSLGLATDTQYF. As DNA, the CDR3 is TGTGCCAGCAGTCTAGGACTAGCAACAGATACGCAGTATTTT.

V gene TRBV29-1 combines with J gene TRBJ1-2; D not certain. Looked up from germline, CDR1 is SQVTM and CDR2 is ANQGSEA. V was trimmed by 0 bases and J by 1 base, leaving 9 bases between them. The CDR3 consists of 14 residues. CDR3 sequence: CSVEDSPRNYGYTF. CDR3 nucleotide sequence: TGCAGCGTTGAAGATAGTCCCCGTAACTATGGCTACACCTTC.

The rearrangement joins TRBV5-4 to TRBJ2-1; perhaps TRBD2 as D (7 bases). The CDR3 spans 19 residues. Between the trimmed V and J ends, which lost 0 bases and 0 bases, there was a span of 19 bases. Germline CDR1 SGHNT, CDR2 YYREEE (reference sequence). The CDR3 is CASSLGGGPGASSYNEQFF. The CDR3, as DNA: TGTGCCAGCAGCTTGGGCGGGGGCCCAGGCGCCAGCTCCTACAATGAGCAGTTCTTC. Full variable domain (missing parts from reference TRBV5-4 and TRBJ2-1): ETGVTQSPTHLIKTRGQQVTLRCSSQSGHNTVSWYQQALGQGPQFIFQYYREEENGRGNFPPRFSGLQFPNYSSELNVNALELDDSALYLCASSLGGGPGASSYNEQFFGPGTRLTVL.

V usage is TRBV29-1 and J usage is TRBJ1-1; tentative D call: TRBD1 (6 bases). The CDR3 runs to 13 residues. V gave up 4 bases and J gave up 1 base, with 10 bases separating them. Germline assignment: CDR1 SQVTM and CDR2 ANQGSEA. For the CDR3, the DNA is TGCAGCGTTGCTGGGACACAGAACACTGAAGCTTTCTTT. It yields the protein CSVAGTQNTEAFF.

The chain combines TRBV5-1 with TRBJ2-5; a weak D match, TRBD2 (6 bases). The CDR3 length is 16 residues. Trimming stripped 2 bases from V and 2 bases from J, with 16 bases between. Germline lookup yields CDR1 SGHRS and CDR2 YFSETQ. The CDR3 loop is CASSFETGAGQETQYF. The CDR3 bases are TGCGCCAGCAGCTTCGAAACGGGAGCTGGGCAAGAGACCCAGTACTTC.

The rearrangement links TRBV5-5 to TRBJ2-7; 7 bases line up with TRBD1. Germline V lookup: CDR1 SGHKS, CDR2 YYEKEE (reference sequence). Trimming cost V 1 base and J 8 bases; bases outside gene matches: 12. The length of the CDR3 is 15 residues. Written as DNA, the CDR3 is TGTGCCAGCAGCTTGACAGGGGACCCCTCGTTAAAGCAGTACTTC. Encoded protein: CASSLTGDPSLKQYF.